This T cell receptor (beta chain) was sequenced for a study of T cell repertoires in cytomegalovirus infection. Study summary: CMV infection and matching HLA type were both indicated by public TCR beta signatures. General study results and limits: Clonotype analysis showed dominance of the ex vivo response by HLA-C-restricted CMV-specific TCR beta clonotypes. Carriers of CMV plus the relevant HLA were identified by cumulative public TCR beta family frequency.

MiXCR was run by TCRdb on the reads, yielding one entry per CDR3 protein. Of about 180,000 distinct CDR3 sequences listed, approximately 15% are singletons. The V end lost 1 base, the J end lost 4 bases, and 10 bases lay between the germline ends. CDR1 is SGHDN and CDR2 is FVKESK in the germline V gene. This CDR3 comprises 15 residues. This clonotype appeared many times. What it recognizes is unknown. V gene TRBV14 combines with J gene TRBJ2-2, with D uncertain. The sequenced material came from PBMCs. The receptor's source is a human donor in good health (CMV status not recorded). Some clones in this sample may be carry-over from other donors' samples. CDR3 DNA: TGTGCCAGCAGCCAAGTTGCCAGGACCACCGGGGAGCTGTTTTTT. Translating it yields CASSQVARTTGELFF.